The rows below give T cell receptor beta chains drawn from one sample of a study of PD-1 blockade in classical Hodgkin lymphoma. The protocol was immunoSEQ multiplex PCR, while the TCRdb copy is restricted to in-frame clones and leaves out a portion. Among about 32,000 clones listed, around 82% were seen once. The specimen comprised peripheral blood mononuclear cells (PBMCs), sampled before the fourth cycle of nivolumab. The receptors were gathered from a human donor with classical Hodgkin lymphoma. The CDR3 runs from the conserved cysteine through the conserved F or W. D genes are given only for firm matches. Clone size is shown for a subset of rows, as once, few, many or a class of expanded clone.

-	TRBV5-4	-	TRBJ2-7	TGTGCCAGCAGCTTGATTAGCGTCGATTACGAGCAGTACTTC	CASSLISVDYEQYF
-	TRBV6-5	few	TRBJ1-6	TGTGCCAGCAGGGGGACGCAGCCTAATTCACCCCTCCACTTT	CASRGTQPNSPLHF
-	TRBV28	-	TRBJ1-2	TGTGCCAGCAGTTTGGGGCTGGGCTACACCTTC	CASSLGLGYTF
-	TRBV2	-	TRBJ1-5	TGTGCCAGCAGTGAAGGTGAGGGGCCCTATTCGGCCCAGCATTTT	CASSEGEGPYSAQHF
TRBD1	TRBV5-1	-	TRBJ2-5	TGCGCCAGCAGCTTGGTGGGACAGCCCCAAGAGACCCAGTACTTC	CASSLVGQPQETQYF
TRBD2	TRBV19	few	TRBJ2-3	TGTGCCAGTAGTGGGGGGACTAGCGGGACCCCAAACACAGATACGCAGTATTTT	CASSGGTSGTPNTDTQYF
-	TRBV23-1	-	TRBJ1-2	TGCGCCAGCAGTCAATCGAGGCTCGGTGGCTACACCTTC	CASSQSRLGGYTF
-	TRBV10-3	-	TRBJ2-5	TGTGCCATCAGGAGGGTAGGAGAGACCCAGTACTTC	CAIRRVGETQYF
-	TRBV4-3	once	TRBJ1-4	TGCGCCAGCAGCCAAGATTACCAGGGGAGGGAAAAACTGTTTTTT	CASSQDYQGREKLFF
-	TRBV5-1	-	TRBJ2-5	TGCGCCAGCAGAGAACAGGGTCCGGAGACCCAGTACTTC	CASREQGPETQYF
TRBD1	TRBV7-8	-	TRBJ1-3	TGTGCCAGCAGCTTAGGACAGGGGAATGCAGGAAACACCATATATTTT	CASSLGQGNAGNTIYF
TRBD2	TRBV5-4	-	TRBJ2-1	TGTGCCAGCAGCTTACCATCGGGACTAGCGGACAATGAGCAGTTCTTC	CASSLPSGLADNEQFF
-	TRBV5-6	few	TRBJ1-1	TGTGCCAGCAGCAAAGGACTTATGAACACTGAAGCTTTCTTT	CASSKGLMNTEAFF
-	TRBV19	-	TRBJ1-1	TGTGCCAGTAGTATGGGCCCGGCCACTGAAGCTTTCTTT	CASSMGPATEAFF
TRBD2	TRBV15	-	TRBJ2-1	TGTGCCACCAGAAGGGGTAGCGGGGTTTACAATGAGCAGTTCTTC	CATRRGSGVYNEQFF
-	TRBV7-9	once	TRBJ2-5	TGTGCCAGCAGCTTAGATGGCCGGCGGGAGACCCAGTACTTC	CASSLDGRRETQYF
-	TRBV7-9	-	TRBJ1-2	TGTGCCAGCAGCTTACAGGGAATTGGAAATGGCTACACCTTC	CASSLQGIGNGYTF
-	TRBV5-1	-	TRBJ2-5	TGCGCCAGCAGCTGGACTGGGACATCCGAAGAGACCCAGTACTTC	CASSWTGTSEETQYF
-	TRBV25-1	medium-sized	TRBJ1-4	TGTGCCAGCAGAAATTCAAGGGGGTCGGGAGAAAAACTGTTTTTT	CASRNSRGSGEKLFF
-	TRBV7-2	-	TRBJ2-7	TGTGCCAGCAGCTCCGTCCTCAGCTCCTACGAGCAGTACTTC	CASSSVLSSYEQYF
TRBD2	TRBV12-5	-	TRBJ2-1	TGTGCTAGTGGCCCGTTCGGGGGGTTTAATGAGCAGTTCTTC	CASGPFGGFNEQFF
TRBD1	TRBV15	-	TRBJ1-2	TGTGCCACCAGCAGAGGGCAGGGGGCCTATGGCTACACCTTC	CATSRGQGAYGYTF
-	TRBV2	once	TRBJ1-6	TGTGCCAGCAGGGGGGTGAGTTCACCCCTCCACTTT	CASRGVSSPLHF
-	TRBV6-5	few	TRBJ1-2	TGTGCCAGCAGTTACTCGGCCCGACTTAACTATGGCTACACCTTC	CASSYSARLNYGYTF
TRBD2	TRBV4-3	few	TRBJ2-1	TGCGCCAGCAGCCAAGGACTAGCGGGATTTAATGAGCAGTTCTTC	CASSQGLAGFNEQFF
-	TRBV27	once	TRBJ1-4	TGTGCCAGCAGTTTCAGTGGGTTTGAAAAACTGTTTTTT	CASSFSGFEKLFF
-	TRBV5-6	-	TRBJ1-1	TGTGCCAGCAGCTTGGGGGGTTTTGGACTCTCGGGGACTGAAGCTTTCTTT	CASSLGGFGLSGTEAFF
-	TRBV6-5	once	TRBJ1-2	TGTGCCAGCAGTTCCCGCCAGCAAGCTAACTATGGCTACACCTTC	CASSSRQQANYGYTF
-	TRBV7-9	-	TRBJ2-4	TGTGCCCTCTGGAGGGCCGGGGCCAAAAACATTCAGTACTTC	CALWRAGAKNIQYF
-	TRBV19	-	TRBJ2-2	TGTGCCAGTAAAGGGAGAACGGACACCGGGGAGCTGTTTTTT	CASKGRTDTGELFF
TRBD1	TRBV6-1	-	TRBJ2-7	TGTGCCAGCACCGGGACAGGGTTGTCCGAGCAGTACTTC	CASTGTGLSEQYF
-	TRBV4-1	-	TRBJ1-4	TGCGCCAGCAGCCACCGGGAGGCTCTCAATGAAAAACTGTTTTTT	CASSHREALNEKLFF
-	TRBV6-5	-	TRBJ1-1	TGTGCCAGCAGGGCCCGTTTGAACACTGAAGCTTTCTTT	CASRARLNTEAFF
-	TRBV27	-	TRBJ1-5	TGTGCCAGCAGTTTATCTACCTATAGCAATCAGCCCCAGCATTTT	CASSLSTYSNQPQHF
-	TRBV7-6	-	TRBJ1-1	TGTGCCAGCAGCTTTTCGGTATTCAGAAATTTGAACACTGAAGCTTTCTTT	CASSFSVFRNLNTEAFF
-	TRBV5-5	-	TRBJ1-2	TGTGCCAGCACCCGGGCTTGGGACGCAAACTATGGCTACACCTTC	CASTRAWDANYGYTF
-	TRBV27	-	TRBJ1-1	TGTGCCAGCAGGTTCAGGGTGATGAACACTGAAGCTTTCTTT	CASRFRVMNTEAFF
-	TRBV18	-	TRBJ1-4	TGTGCCAGCTCTATGGGACCCGGCGAAAAACTGTTTTTT	CASSMGPGEKLFF